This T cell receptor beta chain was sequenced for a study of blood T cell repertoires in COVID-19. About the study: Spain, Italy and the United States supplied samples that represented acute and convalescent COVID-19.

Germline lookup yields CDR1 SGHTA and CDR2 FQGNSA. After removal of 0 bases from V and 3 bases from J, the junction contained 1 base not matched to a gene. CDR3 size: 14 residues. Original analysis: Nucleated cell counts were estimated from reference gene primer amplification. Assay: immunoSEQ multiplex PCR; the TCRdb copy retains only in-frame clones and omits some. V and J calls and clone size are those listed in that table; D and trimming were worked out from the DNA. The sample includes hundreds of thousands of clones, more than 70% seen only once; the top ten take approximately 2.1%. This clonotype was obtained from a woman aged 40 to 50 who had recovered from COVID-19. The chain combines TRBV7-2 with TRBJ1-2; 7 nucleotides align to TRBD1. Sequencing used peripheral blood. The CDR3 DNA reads TGTGCCAGCAGCTTAGCAGGGGGCGACTATGGCTACACCTTC. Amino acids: CASSLAGGDYGYTF.